This T cell receptor (beta chain) was recovered during a study of blood T cell repertoires in COVID-19. At the level of the study: Acute and convalescent COVID-19 samples came from the United States, Italy and Spain. Nucleic acid was either cDNA or gDNA, and it came from T cells, B-cell-depleted T cells, or PBMCs.

V was trimmed by 0 bases and J by 8 bases, leaving 12 bases between them. The CDR3 runs to 15 residues. Germline V gives CDR1 SGHRS, CDR2 YFSETQ. The method was immunoSEQ multiplex PCR; TCRdb's version includes in-frame clones alone and lacks a portion of them. The profile shows 45,000 to 50,000 clones, nearly 85% of them singletons. This clone was observed a single time. The source is a man older than 75 in a cohort sampled during active COVID-19. Input material: peripheral blood. V is TRBV5-1 and J is TRBJ1-6; no reliable D call. This CDR3 reads CASSLGGARDSPLHF. The CDR3 DNA follows: TGCGCCAGCAGCTTGGGCGGAGCGCGGGATTCACCCCTCCACTTT.